This TCR beta chain was found in a study of shared clonotypes between healthy human individuals. Assay: immunoSEQ multiplex PCR; the TCRdb copy retains only in-frame clones and omits some. The table shows fewer than 2.5 million clones, with under 95% occurring only once. The study's findings and limits: Generation of non-shared clonotypes was less probable than generation of clonotypes shared by all four donors.

Investigators divided CD4+ cells into CD45RA+ naive and CD45RA-negative memory subsets. In the case of this clone: Its antigen is undetermined.

There are 12 residues in the CDR3. This chain links TRBV21-1 with TRBJ1-4. TRBV21-1 is flagged as a pseudogene. The sample comprised naive CD4+ T cells from PBMCs. Subset specified: CD45RA+ positively selected. The sequence came from a man between 18 and 29 years old in good health. Some clones in this sample may be carry-over from other donors' samples. In DNA, the CDR3 is TGTGCCAGCAGCCGGCGGACTGATTTTCCTTCATTT. This encodes CASSRRTDFPSF.